This TCR beta chain originates from a study of identifying expanded T cells in peripheral blood. Some clones are missing from TCRdb's copy, which holds only in-frame ones; the method was immunoSEQ multiplex PCR. The table shows approximately 110,000 clones, with about 89% occurring only once. Regarding the study as a whole: Variance in clone template counts between approximately 2-week samples significantly increased with total template count across all healthy donors. About 1.2 clones differed between technical replicates, versus about 15 and 19 over time.

Comments on this clone: The antigen is undetermined.

Germline loops: CDR1 SGHTA, CDR2 FQGNSA. The CDR3 length is 13 residues. V lost 5 bases, J lost 4 bases, and 5 bases stayed unmatched. No infections or other immune events were documented during collection. The clonotype comes from a person aged 18-69 years in good health. The chain couples TRBV7-2 to TRBJ2-7; 7 bases fit TRBD1. Sequencing input: blood. The CDR3 nucleotides read TGTGCCAGCAGCCCAACAGGGGCGTACGAGCAGTACTTC. As protein: CASSPTGAYEQYF.